The entry below gives a single TCR beta chain sequence along with its context. Its matching antigen is unknown. Just one base apart from a much larger clone, this may be a read error. Germline V lookup: CDR1 SEHNR, CDR2 FQNEAQ (reference sequence). CDR3 length equals 14 residues. CD8+CD4-CCR7+CD45RA+ sorting gave the naive CD8 T cells. This sample was taken from a study of molecular identifiers for immune sequencing clone quantification. Study-wide background: Within a replicate experiment, RNA obtained from either approximately 22,000 or 94,000 naive CD8 cells was divided into five aliquots, and four of those aliquots were then sequenced. The study's findings and limits: Spiked TCR RNA from one Jurkat cell reportedly showed up when mixed among around 1 million naive cells.

Listed TCR primers and previously described methods were used for bulk TCR libraries. Each CDR3 protein gets one entry after TCRdb re-called the PCR reads with MiXCR. Seen here are a few hundred thousand distinct CDR3 sequences, about a fifth observed once, and the top ten hold about 0.78%. The source is a human donor in good health. Some libraries in this study had Jurkat cell RNA spiked in. The chain couples TRBV7-9 to TRBJ2-7; the D is unclear. The sample was naive CD8+ T cells from blood, with Jurkat cell RNA spiked in. As for subset: FACS-sorted CD8+CD4-CCR7+CD45RA+ naive T cells. In DNA form, the CDR3 reads TGTGCCAGCAGCTTAGCAGGAGCCCCTGGCGAGCGGTACTTC. Its translation is CASSLAGAPGERYF.